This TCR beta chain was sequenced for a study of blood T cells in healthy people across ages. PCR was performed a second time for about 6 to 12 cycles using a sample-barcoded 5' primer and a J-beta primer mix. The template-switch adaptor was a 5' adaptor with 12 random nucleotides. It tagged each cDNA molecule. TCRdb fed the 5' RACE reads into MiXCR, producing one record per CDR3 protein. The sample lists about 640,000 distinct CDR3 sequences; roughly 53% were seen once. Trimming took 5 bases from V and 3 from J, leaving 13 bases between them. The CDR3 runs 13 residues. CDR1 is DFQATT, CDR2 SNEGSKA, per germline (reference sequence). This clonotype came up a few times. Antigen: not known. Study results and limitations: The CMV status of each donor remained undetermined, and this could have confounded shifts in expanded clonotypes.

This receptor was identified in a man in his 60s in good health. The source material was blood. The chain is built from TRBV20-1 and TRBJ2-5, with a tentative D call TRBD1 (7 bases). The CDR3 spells CSAPSGGKETQYF. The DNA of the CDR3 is TGCAGTGCTCCCTCAGGGGGGAAAGAGACCCAGTACTTC.